This passage covers 12 T cell receptor beta chains from one sample sequenced in a study of Ad26.COV2.S vaccination and SARS-CoV-2 variants. The treatment was: 15 to 20 received Ad26.COV2.S at low or high dose, single or two shots; five or six received placebo; per-sample allocation not given. At day 63 after the first vaccine or placebo injection, samples were drawn. The protocol was immunoSEQ multiplex PCR, while the TCRdb copy is restricted to in-frame clones and leaves out a portion. The table lists about 390,000 clones, around 85% of them singletons. The material sequenced was peripheral blood, taken in a trial of Ad26.COV2.S vaccine versus placebo. The receptors were sampled from a person aged 18 to 65 who received the Ad26.COV2.S COVID-19 vaccine or a placebo.

The V gene is TRBV5-6, the J gene TRBJ1-1, with D possibly being TRBD1 (5 bases). V dropped 2 bases and J dropped 2 bases, with 10 bases sitting between them. The germline gives CDR1 SGHDT, CDR2 YYEEEE. This CDR3 is 14 amino acids long. In DNA, the CDR3 is TGTGCCAGCAGCTTCCAGGGTCAAAACACTGAAGCTTTCTTT. It yields the protein CASSFQGQNTEAFF.

The chain combines TRBV2 with TRBJ1-2, with TRBD1 matching 7 bases. V shed 5 bases, J shed 4 bases, and the junction held 7 bases outside the gene matches. The CDR3 spans 14 residues. The V gene's germline CDR1 is SNHLY and CDR2 FYNNEI. Written as DNA, the CDR3 is TGTGCCAGCAGTCGACAGGGCTTTACCTATGGCTACACCTTC. Its protein is CASSRQGFTYGYTF.

The V and J genes are TRBV6-5 and TRBJ2-1; TRBD2 is a possible D gene (6 bases). V lost 7 bases, J lost 5 bases, and 12 bases lay in between. The CDR3 has 13 amino acids. Germline CDR1 MNHEY, CDR2 SVGAGI. Written as DNA, the CDR3 is TGTGCCAGCATCTCGGGGGTCCACAATGAGCAGTTCTTC. Translation gives CASISGVHNEQFF.

The V call is TRBV7-2, the J call TRBJ2-7; D is unresolved. The CDR3 contains 13 residues. The V end lost 3 bases, the J end lost 2 bases, and 8 bases lay between the germline ends. From germline, CDR1 is SGHTA and CDR2 FQGNSA. Written as DNA, the CDR3 is TGTGCCAGCAGCTTCGAACAGCCCTACGAGCAGTACTTC. Amino acid sequence: CASSFEQPYEQYF.

The chain combines TRBV2 with TRBJ1-2, with a weak D call TRBD1 (5 bases). The CDR3 sequence is 11 residues long. The V and J ends lost 3 bases and 7 bases respectively, with 6 bases between them. The V gene's germline CDR1 is SNHLY and CDR2 FYNNEI. The CDR3 coding sequence is TGTGCCAGCAGTGAGAGGGGTGGCTACACCTTC. It specifies CASSERGGYTF.

CDR3 bases: TGTGCCAGCAGCCAGGGACAGGGAAGTAATTCACCCCTCCACTTT. Its protein is CASSQGQGSNSPLHF. The chain has TRBV3-1 (or the pseudogene TRBV3-2) and TRBJ1-6; TRBD1 matches 9 bases. Trimming removed 3 bases from V and 6 bases from J; junction bases left unmatched: 3. The germline V gene encodes CDR1 LGHDT and CDR2 YNNKEL (reference sequence). This CDR3 region has 15 residues.

This rearrangement joins TRBV19 to TRBJ1-1; TRBD1 agrees at 8 bases. V shed 5 bases and J 3 bases; nucleotides not matched to a gene: 14. Germline loops: CDR1 LNHDA, CDR2 SQIVND (reference sequence). This CDR3 is 17 amino acids long. The chain's CDR3 is CASSPTDRDRLYTEAFF. CDR3 sequence (DNA): TGTGCCAGTAGTCCAACCGACCGGGACAGGCTGTACACTGAAGCTTTCTTT.

This clone was seen once. This chain links TRBV19 with TRBJ2-6; D unresolved. The germline V gene has CDR1 LNHDA and CDR2 SQIVND (reference sequence). Trimming took off 6 bases at V and 1 base at J, with 7 bases between the two ends. This CDR3 is built from 14 residues. DNA for the CDR3: TGTGCCAGTAGGTCGCGGTCTGGGGCCAACGTCCTGACTTTC. Translating it yields CASRSRSGANVLTF.

This chain joins TRBV27 and TRBJ1-1; 9 bases agree with TRBD1. The V segment lost 6 bases and the J segment 4 bases; nucleotides outside the gene matches: 3. The CDR3 contains 13 residues. Germline V gene sequence: CDR1 MNHEY, CDR2 SMNVEV (reference sequence). The DNA of the CDR3 is TGTGCCAGCAGCATGACAGGGGGCACTGAAGCTTTCTTT. Its translation: CASSMTGGTEAFF.

The V and J genes are TRBV11-2 and TRBJ2-5; D remains ambiguous. The CDR3 totals 13 residues. Deletions cut 7 bases from V and 2 bases from J, with 11 bases between. CDR1 is SGHAT, CDR2 FQNNGV, per germline. In DNA, the CDR3 is TGTGCCAGCACTGCGGTTCCTCAAGAGACCCAGTACTTC. It is translated as CASTAVPQETQYF.

This chain links TRBV7-2 with TRBJ1-6; 8 bases are a match to TRBD1. Germline V gene lookup returns CDR1 SGHTA and CDR2 FQGNSA. V gave up 1 base and J gave up 7 bases; unmatched junction bases: 9. CDR3 size: 17 residues. In DNA, the CDR3 is TGTGCCAGCAGCTTAGAGGGGACAGGACAGGGAAATTCACCCCTCCACTTT. Its protein is CASSLEGTGQGNSPLHF.

The rearrangement joins TRBV11-2 to TRBJ2-3; either TRBD1 or TRBD2 may supply D (7 bases each). The CDR3 is made up of 14 amino acids. Per germline, CDR1 SGHAT and CDR2 FQNNGV. V gave up 7 bases and J gave up 3 bases, with 14 bases separating them. CDR3 residues: CASNRQGGTDTQYF. The CDR3 DNA is TGTGCCAGCAACCGACAGGGAGGGACAGATACGCAGTATTTT. Full variable domain (rest looked up from reference TRBV11-2 and TRBJ2-3): EAGVAQSPRYKIIEKRQSVAFWCNPISGHATLYWYQQILGQGPKLLIQFQNNGVVDDSQLPKDRFSAERLKGVDSTLKIQPAKLEDSAVYLCASNRQGGTDTQYFGPGTRLTVL.